This TCR beta chain was recorded in a study of cytomegalovirus exposure and HLA in healthy donors. V was clipped by 3 bases and J by 2 bases, with 10 bases between them. CDR3 length equals 14 residues. Germline CDR1 MNHEY, CDR2 SVGAGI. The PCR ran on 60 Vbeta and 13 Jbeta primers. The protocol was immunoSEQ multiplex PCR, while the TCRdb copy is restricted to in-frame clones and leaves out a portion. The table has 140,000 to 150,000 clones, 77% seen once. Study-wide findings and caveats: At a 0.05 false discovery rate, a later analysis found some 18,000 TCR beta sequences to be associated with HLA alleles. For most TCR beta V segments, an earlier analysis put the productive rate at about 87% or about 30% of the time.

On this clone: Its antigen is still unknown.

The chain is built from TRBV6-5 and TRBJ1-1; the D gene is possibly TRBD1 (6 bases). The sample consisted of PBMCs. This TCR derives from a male donor in good health and CMV-seronegative. The CDR3 coding sequence is TGTGCCAGCAGTTATGTCAGGGGTAACACTGAAGCTTTCTTT. The encoded protein is CASSYVRGNTEAFF.